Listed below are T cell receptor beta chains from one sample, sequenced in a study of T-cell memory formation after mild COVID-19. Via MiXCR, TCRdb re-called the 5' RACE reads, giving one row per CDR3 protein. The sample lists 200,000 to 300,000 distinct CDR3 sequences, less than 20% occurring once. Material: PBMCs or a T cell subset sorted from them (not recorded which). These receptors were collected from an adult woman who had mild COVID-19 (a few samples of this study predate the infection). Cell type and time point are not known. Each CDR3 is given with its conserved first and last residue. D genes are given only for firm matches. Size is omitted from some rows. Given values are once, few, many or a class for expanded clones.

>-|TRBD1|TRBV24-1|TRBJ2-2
CATSDPGQGSTGELFF
TGTGCCACCAGTGATCCGGGACAGGGTAGCACCGGGGAGCTGTTTTTT
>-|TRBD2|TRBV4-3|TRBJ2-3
CASSQEIAGGILSTDTQYF
TGCGCCAGCAGCCAAGAGATAGCGGGAGGGATCCTCAGCACAGATACGCAGTATTTT
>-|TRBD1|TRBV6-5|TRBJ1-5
CASKRDRDFQPQHF
TGTGCCAGCAAACGGGACAGGGATTTCCAGCCCCAGCATTTT
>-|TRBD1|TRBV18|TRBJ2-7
CASSPDRVTYEQYF
TGTGCCAGCTCACCGGACAGGGTTACATACGAGCAGTACTTC
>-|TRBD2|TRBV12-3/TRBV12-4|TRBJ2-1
CASSIGLAGTLESYNEQFF
TGTGCCAGCAGCATCGGACTAGCGGGTACACTCGAGTCCTACAATGAGCAGTTCTTC
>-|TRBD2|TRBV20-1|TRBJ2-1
CSATGTSHNEQFF
TGCAGTGCCACCGGGACTAGTCATAATGAGCAGTTCTTC
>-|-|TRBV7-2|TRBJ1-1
CASSLGGANTEAFF
TGTGCCAGCAGCTTAGGGGGCGCGAACACTGAAGCTTTCTTT
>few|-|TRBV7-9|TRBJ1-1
CASTLDTSEAFF
TGTGCCAGCACCCTTGACACATCTGAAGCTTTCTTT
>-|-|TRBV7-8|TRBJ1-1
CASSSARGPEAFF
TGTGCCAGCAGCTCCGCCAGGGGTCCTGAAGCTTTCTTT
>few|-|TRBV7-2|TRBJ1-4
CASSLGQQEKLFF
TGTGCCAGCAGCTTAGGGCAGCAAGAAAAACTGTTTTTT
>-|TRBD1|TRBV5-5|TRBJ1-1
CASRRGRSTEAFF
TGTGCCAGCAGGAGGGGGCGGTCCACTGAAGCTTTCTTT
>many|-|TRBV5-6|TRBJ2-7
CASSQDISYEQYF
TGTGCCAGCAGCCAGGACATCTCCTACGAGCAGTACTTC
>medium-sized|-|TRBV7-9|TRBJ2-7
CASSLPPHYEQYF
TGTGCCAGCAGCTTGCCGCCCCACTACGAGCAGTACTTC
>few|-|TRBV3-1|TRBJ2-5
CASSLPQGHRGETQYF
TGTGCCAGCAGCCTACCTCAGGGGCACCGTGGGGAGACCCAGTACTTC
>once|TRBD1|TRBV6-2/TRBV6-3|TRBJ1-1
CASSSVPGQGGTEAFF
TGTGCCAGCAGTTCTGTCCCGGGACAGGGAGGCACTGAAGCTTTCTTT
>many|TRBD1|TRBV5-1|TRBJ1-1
CASSLPGTGGTNTEAFF
TGCGCCAGCAGCTTGCCCGGGACAGGGGGAACGAACACTGAAGCTTTCTTT
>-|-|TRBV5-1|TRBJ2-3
CASSSGTYTDTQYF
TGCGCCAGCAGCTCCGGGACTTACACAGATACGCAGTATTTT
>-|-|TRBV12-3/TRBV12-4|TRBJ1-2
CASSSGGSYGYTF
TGTGCCAGCAGTTCGGGGGGTAGCTATGGCTACACCTTC
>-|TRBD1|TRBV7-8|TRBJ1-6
CASSWTGGDSPLHF
TGTGCCAGCAGTTGGACAGGGGGCGATTCACCCCTCCACTTT
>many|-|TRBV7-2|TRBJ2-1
CASGQQPDSVQFF
TGTGCCAGCGGCCAACAGCCCGACAGTGTGCAGTTCTTC
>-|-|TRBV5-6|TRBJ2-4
CASSAERWNIQYF
TGTGCCAGCAGCGCGGAGAGATGGAACATTCAGTACTTC
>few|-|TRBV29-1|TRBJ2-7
CSVGGQMRSYEQYF
TGCAGCGTTGGAGGACAGATGAGGTCCTACGAGCAGTACTTC
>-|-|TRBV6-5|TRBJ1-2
CASRTSGEGPAF
TGTGCCAGCAGGACCTCGGGTGAAGGGCCCGCCTTC
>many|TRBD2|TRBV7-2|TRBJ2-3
CASSLPPTSGRAGVEDTQYF
TGTGCCAGCAGCCTCCCCCCCACTAGCGGGAGGGCCGGGGTTGAAGATACGCAGTATTTT
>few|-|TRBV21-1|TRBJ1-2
CAGATGGRYGYTF
TGTGCCGGAGCGACAGGGGGCCGCTATGGCTACACCTTC
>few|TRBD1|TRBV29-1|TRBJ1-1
CSSDRANTEAFF
TGCAGCTCCGACAGGGCCAACACTGAAGCTTTCTTT
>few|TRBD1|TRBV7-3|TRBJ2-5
CASSSSGQTREETQYF
TGTGCCAGCAGCTCATCGGGACAGACCCGTGAAGAGACCCAGTACTTC
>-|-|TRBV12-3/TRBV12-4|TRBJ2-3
CASRSSLQQRDTQYF
TGTGCCAGCAGATCATCTCTACAGCAGAGGGATACGCAGTATTTT
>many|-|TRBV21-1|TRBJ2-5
CASSVPQQGAEQETQYF
TGTGCCAGCAGCGTCCCCCAGCAGGGGGCGGAACAAGAGACCCAGTACTTC
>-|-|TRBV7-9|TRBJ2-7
CASSSLLSGPSSYEQYF
TGTGCCAGCAGCTCCTTACTTAGCGGCCCTAGCTCCTACGAGCAGTACTTC
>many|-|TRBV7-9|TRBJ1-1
CASSLSGGTGEAFF
TGTGCCAGCAGCTTAAGCGGTGGAACCGGTGAAGCTTTCTTT
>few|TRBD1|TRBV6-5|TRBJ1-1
CASRGPGTGGTNTEAFF
TGTGCCAGTAGAGGACCCGGGACAGGGGGCACGAACACTGAAGCTTTCTTT
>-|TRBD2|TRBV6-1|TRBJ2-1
CASQYRTSGDNEQFF
TGTGCCAGTCAATACCGGACTAGCGGGGACAATGAGCAGTTCTTC
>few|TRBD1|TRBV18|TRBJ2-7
CASSSLQGARYEQYF
TGTGCCAGCTCCTCTCTACAGGGGGCGCGATACGAGCAGTACTTC
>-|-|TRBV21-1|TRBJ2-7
CASSKEGRKGYSYEQYF
TGTGCCAGCAGCAAAGAAGGGCGGAAGGGCTACTCCTACGAGCAGTACTTC
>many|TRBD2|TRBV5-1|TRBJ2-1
CASSLASPGLAGAPYNEQFF
TGCGCCAGCAGCTTGGCCTCCCCGGGACTAGCGGGGGCCCCCTACAATGAGCAGTTCTTC
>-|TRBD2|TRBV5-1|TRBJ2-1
CASSLGGTSGRGYNEQFF
TGCGCCAGCAGCTTGGGAGGGACTAGCGGGAGAGGATACAATGAGCAGTTCTTC
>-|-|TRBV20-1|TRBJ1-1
CSVMRGRMNTEAFF
TGCAGTGTAATGAGGGGACGGATGAACACTGAAGCTTTCTTT
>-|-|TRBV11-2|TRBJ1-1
CASSFDGRGATEAFF
TGTGCCAGCAGTTTCGATGGCAGAGGGGCCACTGAAGCTTTCTTT
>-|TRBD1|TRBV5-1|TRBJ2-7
CASSSYGQGYEQYF
TGCGCCAGCAGCTCTTACGGACAGGGGTACGAGCAGTACTTC
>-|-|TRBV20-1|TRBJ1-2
CSAREEIAGNYGYTF
TGCAGTGCTAGAGAGGAGATTGCAGGGAACTATGGCTACACCTTC
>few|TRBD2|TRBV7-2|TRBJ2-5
CASSLGLASGGQETQYF
TGTGCCAGCAGCTTAGGATTGGCTAGCGGGGGACAAGAGACCCAGTACTTC
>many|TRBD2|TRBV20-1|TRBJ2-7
CSASKTSGIYEQYF
TGCAGTGCTTCCAAGACTAGCGGAATCTACGAGCAGTACTTC
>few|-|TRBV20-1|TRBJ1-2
CSAGSTGLYGYTF
TGCAGTGCTGGCTCGACAGGTCTCTATGGCTACACCTTC
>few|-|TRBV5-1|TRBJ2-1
CASSLSGLRTNEQFF
TGCGCCAGCAGCTTGAGCGGACTACGTACCAATGAGCAGTTCTTC
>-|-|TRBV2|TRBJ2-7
CASSRSGIGPLF
TGTGCCAGCAGTCGTTCAGGGATAGGTCCTTTATTC
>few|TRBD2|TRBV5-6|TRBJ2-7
CASSLLASGRMHEQYF
TGTGCCAGCAGCTTGCTGGCTAGCGGGAGAATGCACGAGCAGTACTTC
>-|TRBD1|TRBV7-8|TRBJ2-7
CASSLGFVGTGGSYEQYF
TGTGCCAGCAGCTTAGGGTTTGTTGGGACAGGGGGGTCCTACGAGCAGTACTTC
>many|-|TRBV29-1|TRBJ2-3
CSVNRADTQYF
TGCAGCGTTAACAGGGCAGATACGCAGTATTTT